This T cell receptor beta chain was obtained from a study of blood T cell repertoires in COVID-19. Turning to the study itself: The study drew acute and convalescent COVID-19 samples from the United States, Italy and Spain. Sources were T cells, B-cell-depleted T cells, or PBMCs; the material itself was cDNA or gDNA.

Source study methods: Quantification of nucleated cells was approximated via reference gene primer amplification. This table comes from immunoSEQ multiplex PCR, and its TCRdb copy is limited to in-frame clones, with some not included. The DNA gave D and trimming, while V, J and clone size come from that table. The sample gives about 250,000 clones, around 82% of which show up once; 4.5% to 6% is in the top ten. CDR1 LNHDA and CDR2 SQIVND come from the germline V gene (reference sequence). This CDR3 comprises 15 residues. The germline V and J ends were trimmed by 7 bases and 1 base, with 16 bases remaining between them.

This chain joins TRBV19 and TRBJ1-2; D is possibly TRBD1 (6 bases). The receptor was isolated from an elderly woman with active or convalescent COVID-19. The sample consisted of peripheral blood. CDR3 in DNA: TGTGCCAGTACCCAGGGGCCGGGCGTTAACTATGGCTACACCTTC. Translating it yields CASTQGPGVNYGYTF.